The 10 T cell receptor beta chains in this list originate from one sample, sequenced in a study of T cell responses to AZD1222 COVID-19 vaccine. Here immunoSEQ multiplex PCR was the method, and the copy in TCRdb shows in-frame clones only, minus some. The repertoire includes 150,000 or so clones, around 90% of them detected once, and under 1.5% sits in the top ten. The input for sequencing was peripheral blood, taken on day 0 of AZD1222 vaccination. Receptors were obtained from an adult in good health.

This rearrangement joins TRBV18 to TRBJ2-1, with D perhaps TRBD1 (5 bases). Per the germline V gene, CDR1 is KGHSH and CDR2 is LQKENI. The CDR3 covers 13 residues. V shed 4 bases and J shed 8 bases, with 12 bases lying between them. For the CDR3, the DNA is TGTGCCAGCTCACAAACAGGTCCCCATGAGCAGTTCTTC. Its translation: CASSQTGPHEQFF.

The rearrangement links TRBV9 to TRBJ1-5; 8 bases match TRBD1. The CDR3 totals 22 residues. Trimming at V came to 4 bases and at J to 0 bases, leaving 24 bases not matched to a gene. Looked up from germline, CDR1 is SGDLS and CDR2 is YYNGEE. CDR3 residues: CASSSTGGVSGNMGYSNQPQHF. In nucleotides, the CDR3 is TGTGCCAGCAGCTCCACAGGGGGGGTTTCGGGTAATATGGGATATAGCAATCAGCCCCAGCATTTT. The whole variable domain, remainder taken from reference TRBV9 and TRBJ1-5, is DSGVTQTPKHLITATGQRVTLRCSPRSGDLSVYWYQQSLDQGLQFLIQYYNGEERAKGNILERFSAQQFPDLHSELNLSSLELGDSALYFCASSSTGGVSGNMGYSNQPQHFGDGTRLSIL.

V is TRBV3-1 (or the pseudogene TRBV3-2) and J is TRBJ2-7; tentatively, D is TRBD2 (5 bases). V was trimmed by 0 bases and J by 3 bases, leaving 6 bases between them. The CDR3 consists of 13 residues. Germline-derived CDR1 and CDR2 are LGHDT and YNNKEL (reference sequence). Here the CDR3 DNA reads TGTGCCAGCAGCCAAGATGGACTCTACGAGCAGTACTTC. It translates to CASSQDGLYEQYF.

This chain links TRBV28 with TRBJ1-1, with 8 bases identical to TRBD1. The CDR3 runs 17 residues. J gave up 2 bases and V 1 base, and 9 bases lay outside the gene matches. CDR1 MDHEN and CDR2 SYDVKM come from the germline V gene. CDR3 sequence: CASSLLGTGQDNTEAFF. The CDR3 DNA is TGTGCCAGCAGTTTATTAGGGACAGGACAGGATAACACTGAAGCTTTCTTT.

The gene calls are TRBV27 and TRBJ2-7; no definite D call. In germline, CDR1 is MNHEY, CDR2 SMNVEV (reference sequence). Trimming shortened V by 5 bases and J by 0 bases, and 5 bases separated the two germline ends. This CDR3 is 12 amino acids long. CDR3 amino acids: CASSPGSYEQYF. For the CDR3, the DNA is TGTGCCAGCAGTCCGGGCTCCTACGAGCAGTACTTC.

This chain connects TRBV28 to TRBJ2-7; no clear D. CDR1 and CDR2 from the germline V gene are MDHEN and SYDVKM. The V gene lost 7 bases and the J gene lost 0 bases, with 13 bases spanning the gap. This CDR3 region has 14 residues. The CDR3 spells CASTSPGSSYEQYF. The CDR3 coding sequence is TGTGCCAGCACCAGCCCGGGCAGCTCCTACGAGCAGTACTTC.

The V gene is TRBV30, the J gene TRBJ1-4, with TRBD1 matching 8 bases. From germline, CDR1 is GTSNPN and CDR2 SVGIG (reference sequence). The V gene end was trimmed by 1 base and the J gene end by 5 bases; junction bases not matched to a gene: 6. The CDR3 contains 15 residues. DNA of the CDR3: TGTGCCTGGAGTGCACAGGGGGGGTTCAATGAAAAACTGTTTTTT. It is translated as CAWSAQGGFNEKLFF.

J is TRBJ1-6 and V is TRBV19; D not resolved. The germline gives CDR1 LNHDA, CDR2 SQIVND (reference sequence). The CDR3 spans 15 residues. Trimming stripped 7 bases from V and 1 base from J, with 11 bases between. The CDR3 loop reads CASKDPGSYNSPLHF. DNA for the CDR3: TGTGCCAGTAAGGATCCCGGTTCCTATAATTCACCCCTCCACTTT.

This clone was seen just once. V and J are TRBV27 and TRBJ1-2; possibly TRBD1 for D (5 bases). The germline V gene encodes CDR1 MNHEY and CDR2 SMNVEV (reference sequence). There are 14 residues in the CDR3. V dropped 4 bases and J dropped 6 bases, with 15 bases sitting between them. CDR3 amino acids: CASSSLQGVDGYTF. CDR3 nucleotides: TGTGCCAGCAGTTCCCTGCAAGGGGTGGATGGCTACACCTTC.

V usage is TRBV28 and J usage is TRBJ1-2; no reliable D call. The CDR3 runs 15 residues. CDR1 MDHEN and CDR2 SYDVKM come from the germline V gene. V was pared by 7 bases and J by 6 bases, with 21 bases between. DNA for the CDR3: TGTGCCAGCACCTCCGGTCCCAGTCTCCATGATGGCTACACCTTC. It specifies CASTSGPSLHDGYTF.